This T cell receptor (beta chain) was documented in a study of shared clonotypes between healthy human individuals. CDR1 is MNHEY, CDR2 SMNVEV, per germline (reference sequence). The V end was cut by 6 bases, the J end by 9 bases, with 20 bases between. There are 14 residues in the CDR3. On this clone itself: What it recognizes is unknown.

Repertoires were generated with immunoSEQ multiplex PCR, while TCRdb's copy carries only in-frame clones and drops some. The sample consists of about 2.1 million clones, 85% to 95% of them appearing once. Only CD45RO-negative cells positively selected for CCR7 counted as naive CD8 cells, so terminally differentiated effector memory CD45RA+ cells were excluded. General study results and limits: It was the non-shared clonotypes that had lower generation probabilities than clonotypes shared by all four donors.

The source material was naive CD8+ T cells from PBMCs. The source of this sequence is a man between 18 and 35 years old in good health. Some clones in this sample may be carry-over from other donors' samples. V gene TRBV27 combines with J gene TRBJ1-2; TRBD1 might be the D (5 bases). This chain's CDR3 is CASSSGTELYSYTF. The CDR3 DNA follows: TGTGCCAGCAGCTCCGGGACCGAATTATATAGCTACACCTTC.